The 27 T cell receptor beta chains below come from one sample, sequenced in a study of PD-L1 blockade in urothelial cancer. The time point denotes: pretreatment peripheral blood. Generated by immunoSEQ multiplex PCR, the TCRdb table keeps only in-frame clones and is missing some. The sample lists roughly 55,000 clones, more than 70% occurring once. The sample here was PBMCs, taken around atezolizumab (anti-PD-L1) treatment. These receptors were collected from a man aged 55 to 70 with urothelial cancer.

This chain joins TRBV10-1 and TRBJ1-5; 10 bases are shared with TRBD1. V trimming: 7 bases; J trimming: 0 bases; junction bases outside the gene matches: 12. The CDR3 is made up of 18 amino acids. In germline, CDR1 is WNHNN, CDR2 SYGVQD (reference sequence). The CDR3 sequence is CASTGTGATVFSNQPQHF. CDR3 coding DNA: TGCGCCAGCACCGGGACAGGGGCCACCGTATTTAGCAATCAGCCCCAGCATTTT.

CDR3 residues: CASSEGQAPGELFF. CDR3 sequence (DNA): TGTGCCAGCAGCGAGGGACAGGCCCCCGGGGAGCTGTTTTTT. This sequence joins TRBV7-9 and TRBJ2-2; 8 positions agree with TRBD1. V lost 5 bases and J lost 6; bases outside the gene matches: 5. Germline V gene sequence: CDR1 SEHNR, CDR2 FQNEAQ (reference sequence). The CDR3 totals 14 residues.

The chain is built from TRBV11-2 and TRBJ1-2, with D possibly matching TRBD1 (5 bases). The V and J ends lost 2 bases and 4 bases respectively, with 11 bases between them. Germline-derived CDR1 and CDR2 are SGHAT and FQNNGV. This CDR3 has 14 residues. CDR3 sequence reads: CASSLQQGAYGYTF. CDR3 bases: TGTGCCAGCAGCTTACAGCAGGGTGCCTATGGCTACACCTTC.

The J gene is TRBJ1-3, the V gene TRBV4-1; 7 bases map to TRBD1. This CDR3 region has 14 residues. CDR1 MGHRA and CDR2 YSYEKL come from the germline V gene. V dropped 4 bases and J dropped 2; count of bases not matched to a gene: 2. CDR3 DNA: TGCGCCAGCAGCCCTACAGGGGCTGGAAACACCATATATTTT. Its translation is CASSPTGAGNTIYF.

The CDR3 loop is CAWKSSGANVLTF. In DNA, the CDR3 is TGTGCCTGGAAATCGTCTGGGGCCAACGTCCTGACTTTC. The chain couples TRBV30 to TRBJ2-6; D gene ambiguous. V lost 4 bases to trimming and J lost 1 base, with 5 bases between them. The CDR3 runs 13 residues. Germline CDR1 GTSNPN, CDR2 SVGIG (reference sequence).

This clone was picked up one time. The V call is TRBV15, the J call TRBJ1-2, with 7 bases identical to TRBD1. This CDR3 is built from 17 residues. Germline V lookup: CDR1 LNHNV, CDR2 YYDKDF (reference sequence). V was clipped by 2 bases and J by 7 bases; unmatched bases: 16. The CDR3 loop is CATSRLRVRQGDFGYTF. In DNA form, the CDR3 reads TGTGCCACCAGCAGACTGAGGGTTCGACAGGGCGATTTTGGCTACACCTTC. The entire variable domain, with the rest obtained from reference TRBV15 and TRBJ1-2, is as follows: DAMVIQNPRYQVTQFGKPVTLSCSQTLNHNVMYWYQQKSSQAPKLLFHYYDKDFNNEADTPDNFQSRRPNTSFCFLDIRSPGLGDTAMYLCATSRLRVRQGDFGYTFGSGTRLTVV.

V gene TRBV6-1 combines with J gene TRBJ2-7; TRBD2 aligns across 9 bases. The germline V gene encodes CDR1 MNHNS and CDR2 SASEGT. This CDR3 comprises 16 residues. V gave up 4 bases and J gave up 1 base; unmatched junction bases: 8. The DNA for the CDR3 is TGTGCCAGCAGTGCAAGTTCTCTAGCGGGGTCCTACGAGCAGTACTTC. Residues: CASSASSLAGSYEQYF.

The chain links TRBV9 to TRBJ1-3; 8 nucleotides agree with TRBD1. After removal of 4 bases from V and 2 bases from J, the junction contained 5 bases not matched to a gene. The CDR3 loop spans 15 amino acids. Germline loops: CDR1 SGDLS, CDR2 YYNGEE. This CDR3 reads CASSLQDRAGNTIYF. CDR3 bases: TGTGCCAGCAGCCTCCAGGACAGGGCTGGAAACACCATATATTTT.

The V call is TRBV19, the J call TRBJ1-5; 8 bases agree with TRBD1. Germline assignment: CDR1 LNHDA and CDR2 SQIVND (reference sequence). J gave up 4 bases and V 3 bases, and 2 bases lay outside the gene matches. CDR3 length: 14 residues. CDR3 DNA sequence: TGTGCCAGTAGTATTGGGACAGGTAATCAGCCCCAGCATTTT. It is translated as CASSIGTGNQPQHF.

The chain carries TRBV5-4 and TRBJ2-7, with 8 bases that match TRBD2. The CDR3 loop spans 16 amino acids. The V gene end was trimmed by 4 bases and the J gene end by 2 bases; junction bases not matched to a gene: 11. Germline lookup yields CDR1 SGHNT and CDR2 YYREEE (reference sequence). DNA of the CDR3: TGTGCCAGCAGCCGGACACGGGGGGGAGGGACCTACGAGCAGTACTTC. Its protein is CASSRTRGGGTYEQYF.

The rearrangement links TRBV14 to TRBJ1-2; D not certain. The V end lost 0 bases, the J end lost 4 bases, and 9 bases lay between the germline ends. There are 14 residues in the CDR3. Germline values: CDR1 SGHDN, CDR2 FVKESK. The CDR3 is CASSQDPRIYGYTF. Here the CDR3 DNA reads TGTGCCAGCAGCCAAGATCCCAGAATCTATGGCTACACCTTC.

This clone has a single count. The V gene is TRBV7-2, the J gene TRBJ1-3; D not certain. Deletions cut 4 bases from V and 7 bases from J, with 11 bases between. Per the germline V gene, CDR1 is SGHTA and CDR2 is FQGNSA. This CDR3 is built from 13 residues. The CDR3: CASSSRGGNTIYF. As DNA, the CDR3 is TGTGCCAGCAGCTCCCGAGGAGGTAACACCATATATTTT.

The chain couples TRBV5-6 to TRBJ2-4; 9 bases align to TRBD2. The CDR3 consists of 17 residues. CDR1 SGHDT and CDR2 YYEEEE come from the germline V gene. V trimming: 0 bases; J trimming: 0 bases; junction bases outside the gene matches: 4. For the CDR3, the DNA is TGTGCCAGCAGCTTGGAAAGTAGCGGGAGAGCCAAAAACATTCAGTACTTC. Its protein product is CASSLESSGRAKNIQYF.

This chain joins TRBV7-6 and TRBJ1-1; 8 bases map to TRBD1. Looked up from germline, CDR1 is SGHVS and CDR2 is FNYEAQ. CDR3 size: 17 residues. Trimming at V came to 4 bases and at J to 1 base, leaving 11 bases not matched to a gene. CDR3: CASSSTHLGQGNTEAFF. As DNA, the CDR3 is TGTGCCAGCAGCTCAACCCATCTAGGACAGGGGAACACTGAAGCTTTCTTT. The full variable domain, its missing parts supplied by reference TRBV7-6 and TRBJ1-1, is GAGVSQSPRYKVTKRGQDVALRCDPISGHVSLYWYRQALGQGPEFLTYFNYEAQQDKSGLPNDRFSAERPEGSISTLTIQRTEQRDSAMYRCASSSTHLGQGNTEAFFGQGTRLTVV.

V gene TRBV7-9 combines with J gene TRBJ2-3; TRBD2 matches 13 bases. There are 15 residues in the CDR3. J lost 4 bases, V lost 5 bases, and 3 bases had no gene match. From germline, CDR1 is SEHNR and CDR2 FQNEAQ (reference sequence). CDR3 residues: CASSGTSGAADTQYF. DNA of the CDR3: TGTGCCAGCAGCGGGACTAGCGGGGCAGCAGATACGCAGTATTTT.

In nucleotides, the CDR3 is TGTGCCAGCAGGGCCGGGACAGCGAACACTGAAGCTTTCTTT. This sequence encodes CASRAGTANTEAFF. The rearrangement uses TRBV6-1 and TRBJ1-1, with TRBD1 identical over 7 bases. The CDR3 extends over 14 amino acids. V trimming: 6 bases; J trimming: 1 base; junction bases outside the gene matches: 5. CDR1 and CDR2 (germline): MNHNS, SASEGT.

The genes are TRBV5-4 and TRBJ2-3; a possible D gene is TRBD1 (5 bases). Germline V lookup: CDR1 SGHNT, CDR2 YYREEE (reference sequence). V was pared by 1 base and J by 4 bases, with 10 bases between. CDR3 length: 14 amino acids. The CDR3 here is CASSLRGGADTQYF. In nucleotides, the CDR3 is TGTGCCAGCAGCTTGAGGGGTGGCGCAGATACGCAGTATTTT.

The chain uses TRBV6-5 and TRBJ2-7, with TRBD1 matching 11 bases. V trimming: 3 bases; J trimming: 3 bases; junction bases outside the gene matches: 4. CDR3 length equals 15 residues. Germline CDR1 is MNHEY and CDR2 is SVGAGI. The CDR3 nucleotides read TGTGCCAGCAGTTATGCCGGGACAGGGGGCTACGAGCAGTACTTC. Its protein product is CASSYAGTGGYEQYF.

This rearrangement joins TRBV19 to TRBJ2-7; 10 nucleotides match TRBD1. The germline CDR1 and CDR2 sequences are LNHDA and SQIVND (reference sequence). The CDR3 has 16 amino acids. The J segment lost 4 bases and the V segment lost 6 bases, leaving 12 bases of the junction unmatched. The DNA of the CDR3 is TGTGCCAGTAGGCCCCCTGGGGGGACAGGGGTTTACGAGCAGTACTTC. Protein: CASRPPGGTGVYEQYF. Complete variable domain (other parts from reference TRBV19 and TRBJ2-7): DGGITQSPKYLFRKEGQNVTLSCEQNLNHDAMYWYRQDPGQGLRLIYYSQIVNDFQKGDIAEGYSVSREKKESFPLTVTSAQKNPTAFYLCASRPPGGTGVYEQYFGPGTRLTVT.

This rearrangement joins TRBV15 to TRBJ1-2, with a tentative D call TRBD1 (6 bases). Deletions cut 3 bases from V and 4 bases from J, with 12 bases between. The CDR3 loop spans 14 amino acids. Germline V gives CDR1 LNHNV, CDR2 YYDKDF (reference sequence). CDR3 coding DNA: TGTGCCACCAGCAGGGAACCAGGGGCCTATGGCTACACCTTC. Translated: CATSREPGAYGYTF. Full variable domain (outside the CDR3, taken from reference TRBV15 and TRBJ1-2): DAMVIQNPRYQVTQFGKPVTLSCSQTLNHNVMYWYQQKSSQAPKLLFHYYDKDFNNEADTPDNFQSRRPNTSFCFLDIRSPGLGDTAMYLCATSREPGAYGYTFGSGTRLTVV.

V and J are TRBV5-1 and TRBJ2-3; the D gene is possibly TRBD1 (6 bases). The CDR3 consists of 16 residues. Germline V lookup: CDR1 SGHRS, CDR2 YFSETQ. Trimming cost V 0 bases and J 7 bases, with 18 bases left between them. In nucleotides, the CDR3 is TGCGCCAGCAGCTTGGGACTACAGGGCGTGGGAAATACGCAGTATTTT. It specifies CASSLGLQGVGNTQYF.

The V gene is TRBV11-2, the J gene TRBJ2-7; D might be TRBD2 (6 bases). Germline values: CDR1 SGHAT, CDR2 FQNNGV. The V and J ends lost 5 bases and 6 bases respectively, with 20 bases between them. This CDR3 has 15 residues. CDR3 sequence reads: CASSPTPFAGREQYF. The DNA of the CDR3 is TGTGCCAGCAGCCCGACCCCCTTTGCGGGGCGCGAGCAGTACTTC. The full variable domain, completed using reference TRBV11-2 and TRBJ2-7, is EAGVAQSPRYKIIEKRQSVAFWCNPISGHATLYWYQQILGQGPKLLIQFQNNGVVDDSQLPKDRFSAERLKGVDSTLKIQPAKLEDSAVYLCASSPTPFAGREQYFGPGTRLTVT.

The rearrangement links TRBV5-6 to TRBJ2-7; possibly TRBD2 for D (5 bases). The germline V gene encodes CDR1 SGHDT and CDR2 YYEEEE. The germline V and J ends were trimmed by 0 bases and 4 bases, with 14 bases remaining between them. The CDR3 has 15 amino acids. CDR3 residues: CASSLEPPAAYEQYF. The CDR3 DNA follows: TGTGCCAGCAGCTTGGAACCCCCAGCGGCTTACGAGCAGTACTTC.

The chain couples TRBV5-1 to TRBJ1-4; D is possibly TRBD1 (5 bases). Germline CDR1 is SGHRS and CDR2 is YFSETQ. The CDR3 is 15 residues long. The ends were cut back, 0 bases at V and 7 bases at J, with 13 bases in the middle. In DNA form, the CDR3 reads TGCGCCAGCAGCTTGGGAAAGCAGGGTGGTGAAAAACTGTTTTTT. Translation: CASSLGKQGGEKLFF.

In this sample, this clone turned up once. The J gene is TRBJ2-7, the V gene TRBV6-5, with TRBD1 matching over 9 bases. V shed 0 bases, J shed 3 bases, and the junction held 3 bases outside the gene matches. This CDR3 region has 15 residues. CDR1 and CDR2 (germline): MNHEY, SVGAGI. CDR3 protein: CASSYSTGGHYEQYF. The DNA for the CDR3 is TGTGCCAGCAGTTACTCGACAGGGGGACACTACGAGCAGTACTTC.

As for this clone: One end of the junction fails to match germline, which may point to a read error. This chain connects TRBV7-7 to TRBJ2-2; 9 bases match TRBD1. The germline gives CDR1 SSHAT, CDR2 FNYEAQ (reference sequence). CDR3 length equals 15 residues. CDR3 sequence: CASSSGQGKGGELFF. Written as DNA, the CDR3 is TGTGCTAGCAGCTCGGGACAGGGCAAAGGCGGGGAGCTGTTTTTT.

This clone was seen only a few times. The chain is built from TRBV6-6 and TRBJ2-3; the match to TRBD1 covers 9 bases. With V trimmed by 6 bases and J by 8 bases, 15 bases remained unmatched. The CDR3 consists of 16 residues. Germline CDR1 and CDR2: MNHNY and SVGAGI (reference sequence). The CDR3: CASRLGQGKGAATQYF. DNA for the CDR3: TGTGCCAGCAGGCTCGGACAGGGGAAGGGGGCAGCTACGCAGTATTTT.